Shown below are 23 T cell receptor beta chains from a single sample sequenced in a study of metastatic and nonmetastatic thyroid tumors. TCRdb recomputed clones from the PCR reads via MiXCR. The sample carries tens of thousands of clones, over 9.5% recorded once. Thyroid surgery had not been preceded by any treatment in any patient. Sequencing input: blood. These receptors came from a female donor with papillary thyroid cancer or a benign thyroid nodule (not recorded which). Some clones in this sample may be carry-over from other donors' samples.

This clone was seen at least ten times. V and J are TRBV18 and TRBJ1-2; D gene unclear. CDR3 length equals 15 residues. Trimming removed 2 bases from V and 5 bases from J, with 15 bases in between. Germline values: CDR1 KGHSH, CDR2 LQKENI. The CDR3 is CASSPYREKEYGYTF. The CDR3 DNA reads as TGTGCCAGCTCACCATATCGGGAGAAGGAATATGGCTACACCTTC.

This clone was counted many times. The chain recombines TRBV28 with TRBJ2-7, with 9 bases identical to TRBD2. V shed 2 bases and J 0 bases; nucleotides not matched to a gene: 11. The V gene's germline CDR1 is MDHEN and CDR2 SYDVKM. This CDR3 has 18 residues. CDR3 DNA: TGTGCCAGCAGTTTAGAATTGGCTAGCGGGATATACTCCTACGAGCAGTACTTC. Translation: CASSLELASGIYSYEQYF.

In its sample, this clone was seen many times. This sequence joins TRBV7-2 and TRBJ2-5; 7 nucleotides line up with TRBD2. The trim removed 5 bases at V and 4 bases at J, leaving 10 bases unmatched. There are 15 residues in the CDR3. Germline lookup yields CDR1 SGHTA and CDR2 FQGNSA. This chain's CDR3 is CASSPPGGRRETQYF. The CDR3 DNA reads as TGTGCCAGCAGCCCCCCCGGGGGGAGGAGAGAGACCCAGTACTTC.

This clone was observed many times. This chain uses TRBV2 with TRBJ2-1; D gene unclear. The germline gives CDR1 SNHLY, CDR2 FYNNEI. V gave up 5 bases and J gave up 12 bases, with 11 bases separating them. The CDR3 totals 11 residues. Written as DNA, the CDR3 is TGTGCCAGCAGTTACGATGGTGCGCAGTTCTTC. Encoded protein: CASSYDGAQFF.

The sample holds many counts of this clone. The chain is built from TRBV30 and TRBJ2-3, with no clear D. The CDR3 runs 15 residues. Germline loops: CDR1 GTSNPN, CDR2 SVGIG (reference sequence). V shed 0 bases and J shed 0 bases, with 10 bases lying between them. The CDR3 DNA reads as TGTGCCTGGAGTGTAAGGCCCTATAGCACAGATACGCAGTATTTT. Translation gives CAWSVRPYSTDTQYF.

In its sample, this clone was seen many times. The CDR3 sequence is CSARDRKLVGTSGRETQYF. The CDR3 coding sequence is TGCAGTGCTAGAGATCGTAAGCTCGTGGGGACTAGCGGGAGAGAGACCCAGTACTTC. The rearrangement joins TRBV20-1 to TRBJ2-5; the match to TRBD2 covers 14 bases. Unmatched junction bases numbered 13, after V lost 0 bases and J lost 4 bases. The CDR3 length is 19 residues. Per the germline V gene, CDR1 is DFQATT and CDR2 is SNEGSKA (reference sequence).

This clone was seen more than once but under ten times. This sequence may be a read error, since a much larger clone differs from it by one base. The rearrangement uses TRBV12-3 or TRBV12-4 and TRBJ2-3, with D possibly being TRBD2 (5 bases). The CDR3 loop spans 15 amino acids. With 6 bases removed from V and 9 bases from J, the gap between germline ends came to 22 bases. CDR3 sequence: CASSRDKVREWTQYF. CDR3 DNA sequence: TGTGCCAGCAGCCGGGATAAGGTGAGGGAATGGACGCAGTATTTT.

V and J are TRBV9 and TRBJ1-3; no clear D gene. The CDR3 consists of 16 residues. Germline V gene data show CDR1 as SGDLS and CDR2 as YYNGEE. Trimming cost V 0 bases and J 0 bases, with 10 bases left between them. CDR3 loop: CASSVAPGNSGNTIYF. For the CDR3, the DNA is TGTGCCAGCAGCGTAGCTCCCGGGAACTCTGGAAACACCATATATTTT. Full variable domain (remainder filled in from reference TRBV9 and TRBJ1-3): DSGVTQTPKHLITATGQRVTLRCSPRSGDLSVYWYQQSLDQGLQFLIQYYNGEERAKGNILERFSAQQFPDLHSELNLSSLELGDSALYFCASSVAPGNSGNTIYFGEGSWLTVV.

Note on this clone: In the same sample, other DNA sequences code for this CDR3. The chain joins TRBV20-1 to TRBJ2-7; 10 bases are shared with TRBD2. The J segment lost 3 bases and the V segment lost 2 bases, leaving 1 base of the junction unmatched. CDR1 and CDR2 (germline): DFQATT, SNEGSKA (reference sequence). This CDR3 spans 13 amino acids. The DNA of the CDR3 is TGCAGTGCTAGACCTAGCGGGAGCTACGAGCAGTACTTC. Its translation: CSARPSGSYEQYF.

The CDR3 DNA follows: TGTGCCCGTTACAGGAGGGTCTATGGCTACACCTTC. It is translated as CARYRRVYGYTF. V and J are TRBV30 and TRBJ1-2; D may be TRBD1 (5 bases). The germline gives CDR1 GTSNPN, CDR2 SVGIG (reference sequence). CDR3 size: 12 residues. Trimming cost V 8 bases and J 4 bases, with 14 bases left between them.

This clone was detected a few times. V is TRBV7-9 and J is TRBJ2-7; D is undetermined. The length of the CDR3 is 12 residues. The V and J ends lost 8 bases and 1 base respectively, with 9 bases between them. The germline CDR1 and CDR2 sequences are SEHNR and FQNEAQ (reference sequence). CDR3 sequence reads: CASGQESYEQYF. For the CDR3, the DNA is TGTGCCAGCGGGCAGGAGTCCTACGAGCAGTACTTC.

The chain recombines TRBV12-3 or TRBV12-4 with TRBJ1-1; TRBD1 aligns across 8 bases. This CDR3 contains 13 residues. V was clipped by 6 bases and J by 9 bases; unmatched bases: 9. The CDR3 coding sequence is TGTGCCAGCAGGTACCCGGGACAGGTCCAAGCTTTCTTT. It yields the protein CASRYPGQVQAFF.

The chain carries TRBV28 and TRBJ1-2; tentative D call: TRBD1 (5 bases). There are 14 residues in the CDR3. The V gene lost 6 bases and the J gene lost 7 bases, with 18 bases spanning the gap. CDR1 is MDHEN and CDR2 is SYDVKM in the germline V gene. The CDR3 here is CASSLPGLGLGYTF. CDR3 nucleotides: TGTGCCAGCAGCCTGCCGGGCTTGGGACTTGGCTACACCTTC.

In its sample, this clone was seen many times. The rearrangement uses TRBV10-1 and TRBJ1-5; TRBD1 matches 10 bases. Losses at the gene ends were 1 base for V and 5 bases for J; bases not matched to a gene: 5. The CDR3 is 16 amino acids. Looked up from germline, CDR1 is WNHNN and CDR2 is SYGVQD (reference sequence). CDR3 in DNA: TGCGCCAGCAGTGAGTTTTGGACAGGGGGGGATCAGCCCCAGCATTTT. Amino acids: CASSEFWTGGDQPQHF.

This clone was seen ten or more times. The V and J genes are TRBV11-1 and TRBJ2-3; the D gene is possibly TRBD1 (5 bases). The CDR3 is made up of 17 amino acids. CDR1 is SGHAT and CDR2 is FQDESV in the germline V gene (reference sequence). Trimming left V 5 bases short and J 2 bases short, with 20 bases between. Written as DNA, the CDR3 is TGTGCCAGCAGCCCAGGGCGCCTCGTCTTCATCACAGATACGCAGTATTTT. Protein: CASSPGRLVFITDTQYF.

Remarks on this clone: The identical CDR3 is also encoded by other nucleotide sequences in the sample. J is TRBJ2-7 and V is TRBV5-5; possible D gene TRBD2, 6 bases. Per germline, CDR1 SGHKS and CDR2 YYEKEE (reference sequence). V lost 0 bases and J lost 4, with 17 bases in between. CDR3 size: 16 residues. The CDR3: CASSLALAGGWYEQYF. In DNA, the CDR3 is TGTGCCAGCAGCTTGGCTCTAGCTGGAGGGTGGTACGAGCAGTACTTC. Full variable domain (remainder filled in from reference TRBV5-5 and TRBJ2-7): DAGVTQSPTHLIKTRGQQVTLRCSPISGHKSVSWYQQVLGQGPQFIFQYYEKEERGRGNFPDRFSARQFPNYSSELNVNALLLGDSALYLCASSLALAGGWYEQYFGPGTRLTVT.

This clone came up many times. V and J are TRBV20-1 and TRBJ2-7, with a possible D match to TRBD1 (5 bases). V was cut by 0 bases and J by 2 bases, with 11 bases left in between. From germline, CDR1 is DFQATT and CDR2 SNEGSKA (reference sequence). The CDR3 consists of 14 residues. CDR3 nucleotides: TGCAGTGCTAGAGAGCGCAGGGATACCTACGAGCAGTACTTC. Translation: CSARERRDTYEQYF.

This clone was seen only once. V usage is TRBV20-1 and J usage is TRBJ1-6; D gene ambiguous. This CDR3 has 14 residues. CDR1 is DFQATT, CDR2 SNEGSKA, per germline (reference sequence). Trimming took off 1 base at V and 5 bases at J, with 9 bases between the two ends. The CDR3 DNA sequence: TGCAGTGCTAGAGTAGGGCAGGATAATTCACCCCTCCACTTT. This sequence encodes CSARVGQDNSPLHF.

This clone was seen repeatedly, ten times or more. V is TRBV16 and J is TRBJ2-3; TRBD1 agrees at 9 bases. V lost 2 bases and J lost 5; bases outside the gene matches: 5. The CDR3 runs 15 residues. The germline CDR1 and CDR2 sequences are KGHSY and FQNENV. The CDR3 nucleotides are TGTGCCAGCAGCCAAGCCGGGACAGGGAAAGATACGCAGTATTTT. This encodes CASSQAGTGKDTQYF.

This clone was found many times. The same CDR3 is also encoded by other DNA sequences in this sample. The rearrangement uses TRBV5-4 and TRBJ1-4; D unclear. CDR1 is SGHNT, CDR2 YYREEE, per germline (reference sequence). Trimming removed 9 bases at V and 7 bases at J, with 13 bases between. CDR3 size: 12 residues. CDR3 nucleotide sequence: TGTGCCACCCGAAGGTTCGGTGAAAAACTGTTTTTT. This translates into CATRRFGEKLFF.

This clone was detected ten times or more. This CDR3 reads CASSTTGNSEKLFF. Written as DNA, the CDR3 is TGCGCCAGCAGCACCACGGGTAATAGTGAAAAACTGTTTTTT. This chain links TRBV5-1 with TRBJ1-4; D unclear. The germline V gene has CDR1 SGHRS and CDR2 YFSETQ. The CDR3 consists of 14 residues. Trimming cost V 4 bases and J 7 bases, with 14 bases left between them.

This clone occurred many times. The chain employs TRBV5-1 and TRBJ2-2, with TRBD2 as a possible D gene (5 bases). The CDR3 covers 15 residues. Per the germline V gene, CDR1 is SGHRS and CDR2 is YFSETQ. Trimming took 2 bases from V and 4 from J, leaving 12 bases between them. The CDR3 DNA follows: TGCGCCAGCAGCTTCGCCGGGGTGAGCACCGGGGAGCTGTTTTTT. Translation gives CASSFAGVSTGELFF.

Many counts were recorded for this clone. The chain links TRBV28 to TRBJ1-2, with 8 nucleotides matching TRBD1. Germline CDR1 reads MDHEN; CDR2 reads SYDVKM. The CDR3 has 11 amino acids. V gave up 11 bases and J gave up 7 bases; unmatched junction bases: 6. This CDR3 reads CASTGGGGYTF. CDR3 DNA: TGTGCCTCCACAGGGGGAGGTGGCTACACCTTC.